These 21 T cell receptor beta chains share one sample of origin, sequenced in a study of blood T cell repertoires in COVID-19. The method was immunoSEQ multiplex PCR; TCRdb's version includes in-frame clones alone and lacks a portion of them. The sample contains about 190,000 clones, roughly 86% of which appear only once. Sequenced sample: peripheral blood. These receptors came from a woman aged 70-85 years with active or convalescent COVID-19.

The chain carries TRBV11-2 and TRBJ1-3, with D perhaps TRBD1 (6 bases). Germline assignment: CDR1 SGHAT and CDR2 FQNNGV. V was trimmed by 1 base and J by 2 bases, leaving 9 bases between them. The CDR3 sequence is 15 residues long. In nucleotides, the CDR3 is TGTGCCAGCAGCTTAGGATACAGGGCTGGAAACACCATATATTTT. It yields the protein CASSLGYRAGNTIYF.

The J gene is TRBJ2-7, the V gene TRBV7-2, with 10 bases that match TRBD2. V gave up 5 bases and J gave up 4 bases; unmatched junction bases: 8. The length of the CDR3 is 15 residues. Germline CDR1 SGHTA, CDR2 FQGNSA. The CDR3 reads CASSPSGSFLYEQYF. The CDR3 DNA reads as TGTGCCAGCAGCCCTAGCGGGAGTTTCCTATACGAGCAGTACTTC.

The V and J genes are TRBV5-1 and TRBJ2-3; 8 nucleotides line up with TRBD1. The V gene's germline CDR1 is SGHRS and CDR2 YFSETQ. The CDR3 sequence is 13 residues long. The V and J ends lost 2 bases and 6 bases, in that order; junction bases with no gene match: 2. Here the CDR3 DNA reads TGCGCCAGCAGCTTTGGACAGGGTGATACGCAGTATTTT. This encodes CASSFGQGDTQYF.

V usage is TRBV9 and J usage is TRBJ2-7; no firm D call. Germline CDR1 reads SGDLS; CDR2 reads YYNGEE. The V end lost 4 bases, the J end lost 9 bases, and 11 bases lay between the germline ends. This CDR3 is 11 amino acids long. The CDR3 coding sequence is TGTGCCAGCAGCCCCCCCGTCGGGCAGTACTTC. Amino acid sequence: CASSPPVGQYF.

The gene calls are TRBV5-4 and TRBJ2-7, with a weak D call TRBD1 (5 bases). The CDR3 has 15 residues. V shed 0 bases and J shed 3 bases, with 13 bases lying between them. Germline-derived CDR1 and CDR2 are SGHNT and YYREEE (reference sequence). The CDR3 bases are TGTGCCAGCAGCTTGGCAGGGATGGGGATCTACGAGCAGTACTTC. This gives the protein CASSLAGMGIYEQYF. Using reference TRBV5-4 and TRBJ2-7 for the parts outside the CDR3, the full variable domain is ETGVTQSPTHLIKTRGQQVTLRCSSQSGHNTVSWYQQALGQGPQFIFQYYREEENGRGNFPPRFSGLQFPNYSSELNVNALELDDSALYLCASSLAGMGIYEQYFGPGTRLTVT.

This chain joins TRBV11-2 and TRBJ2-7, with TRBD1 matching 9 bases. Germline lookup yields CDR1 SGHAT and CDR2 FQNNGV. J lost 3 bases, V lost 1 base, and 13 bases had no gene match. The CDR3 consists of 18 residues. The CDR3 sequence is CASSLAWTGAGIGYEQYF. The CDR3, as DNA: TGTGCCAGCAGCTTAGCTTGGACAGGGGCCGGGATAGGCTACGAGCAGTACTTC.

This clone showed up just a few times. This chain connects TRBV7-2 to TRBJ2-7, with TRBD2 matching 8 bases. The CDR3 runs 15 residues. The V and J ends lost 5 bases and 0 bases, in that order; junction bases with no gene match: 6. Germline V gene sequence: CDR1 SGHTA, CDR2 FQGNSA. CDR3 sequence (DNA): TGTGCCAGCAGCATCTACAGCGGGAGCTCCTACGAGCAGTACTTC. Translating it yields CASSIYSGSSYEQYF.

The V gene is TRBV6-1, the J gene TRBJ2-2; D might be TRBD2 (6 bases). The germline gives CDR1 MNHNS, CDR2 SASEGT. This CDR3 is built from 16 residues. V lost 2 bases and J 0 bases, leaving 10 bases between the germline ends. CDR3 bases: TGTGCCAGCAGTGAACTGGGCGGGACGAACACCGGGGAGCTGTTTTTT. Translating it yields CASSELGGTNTGELFF.

The V and J genes are TRBV5-6 and TRBJ2-3, with D perhaps matching TRBD1 (6 bases). The CDR3 sequence is 18 residues long. Germline V gene sequence: CDR1 SGHDT, CDR2 YYEEEE. V was shortened by 4 bases and J by 4 bases, with 25 bases between the two germline ends. The CDR3 DNA sequence: TGTGCCAGCAGCCCGACAGGCAGAAGGGTATCTTACGCAGATACGCAGTATTTT. This translates into CASSPTGRRVSYADTQYF.

The chain employs TRBV4-2 and TRBJ2-1; D is uncertain. Germline CDR1 LGHNA, CDR2 YNFKEQ. V was pared by 1 base and J by 1 base, with 11 bases between. CDR3 length equals 16 residues. The CDR3 protein is CASSQGNPRSYNEQFF. Written as DNA, the CDR3 is TGTGCCAGCAGCCAAGGGAACCCTAGGTCCTACAATGAGCAGTTCTTC.

The V call is TRBV19, the J call TRBJ2-7; 10 bases are shared with TRBD1. This CDR3 has 15 residues. The ends lost 1 base at V and 3 bases at J; junction bases unmatched: 3. Germline CDR1 LNHDA, CDR2 SQIVND (reference sequence). This CDR3 reads CASSIGTGGLYEQYF. The CDR3 DNA reads TGTGCCAGTAGTATAGGGACAGGGGGGCTCTACGAGCAGTACTTC.

V gene TRBV5-1 combines with J gene TRBJ2-5, with D possibly matching TRBD1 (5 bases). This CDR3 is 14 amino acids long. V was pared by 2 bases and J by 1 base, with 9 bases between. The germline gives CDR1 SGHRS, CDR2 YFSETQ. The CDR3 sequence: CASSFLDSQETQYF. The CDR3 DNA follows: TGCGCCAGCAGCTTCTTAGACAGCCAAGAGACCCAGTACTTC.

The chain recombines TRBV5-1 with TRBJ2-7; 7 bases agree with TRBD2. Germline lookup yields CDR1 SGHRS and CDR2 YFSETQ. The V segment lost 3 bases and the J segment 5 bases; nucleotides outside the gene matches: 17. There are 17 residues in the CDR3. Written as DNA, the CDR3 is TGCGCCAGCAGCTCCGCCCTTTTGGGCGGGAGTGGAAACGAGCAGTACTTC. Translated, it gives CASSSALLGGSGNEQYF.

The chain joins TRBV9 to TRBJ2-7, with 7 bases fitting TRBD1. Germline CDR1 and CDR2: SGDLS and YYNGEE. CDR3 length: 15 residues. J was trimmed by 2 bases and V by 0 bases; bases with no gene match: 5. In DNA, the CDR3 is TGTGCCAGCAGCGTAGGGGCAGGGGGTGCCTACGAGCAGTACTTC. Amino acid sequence: CASSVGAGGAYEQYF.

The CDR3 protein is CASSPQAALAGLNEQFF. DNA for the CDR3: TGTGCCAGCAGCCCCCAGGCGGCTCTAGCGGGACTGAATGAGCAGTTCTTC. This chain links TRBV14 with TRBJ2-1; 9 nucleotides agree with TRBD2. J was trimmed by 7 bases and V by 4 bases; bases with no gene match: 14. This CDR3 spans 17 amino acids. Germline CDR1 is SGHDN and CDR2 is FVKESK.

The chain links TRBV5-1 to TRBJ2-1; TRBD1 aligns across 8 bases. Germline lookup yields CDR1 SGHRS and CDR2 YFSETQ. There are 14 residues in the CDR3. With 7 bases clipped from V and 5 bases from J, the junction kept 8 bases outside the gene matches. In DNA form, the CDR3 reads TGCGCCAGCGACGCAGGGGGCGCCGACAATGAGCAGTTCTTC. It codes for CASDAGGADNEQFF.

The chain links TRBV5-4 to TRBJ2-5, with D possibly matching TRBD1 (6 bases). The CDR3 is 15 residues long. V dropped 0 bases and J dropped 5 bases, with 14 bases sitting between them. Germline V lookup: CDR1 SGHNT, CDR2 YYREEE (reference sequence). The CDR3 DNA sequence: TGTGCCAGCAGCTTGGACAGTTTGCAGGGGGAGACCCAGTACTTC. Translation gives CASSLDSLQGETQYF.

This chain joins TRBV28 and TRBJ1-5; 7 nucleotides line up with TRBD1. V gave up 2 bases and J gave up 4 bases; unmatched junction bases: 2. The CDR3 is 14 amino acids. Germline V gives CDR1 MDHEN, CDR2 SYDVKM. The CDR3 sequence: CASSLRGQNQPQHF. The CDR3 nucleotides are TGTGCCAGCAGTTTAAGGGGGCAGAATCAGCCCCAGCATTTT.

Of note for this clone: Other nucleotide sequences from this sample produce the same CDR3. V is TRBV5-1 and J is TRBJ1-1; maybe TRBD1 (5 bases). With 1 base removed from V and 0 bases from J, the gap between germline ends came to 7 bases. The CDR3 length is 14 residues. Germline CDR1 SGHRS, CDR2 YFSETQ. In DNA, the CDR3 is TGCGCCAGCAGCTTGACAGGTATGAACACTGAAGCTTTCTTT. This sequence encodes CASSLTGMNTEAFF.

This rearrangement joins TRBV28 to TRBJ2-2, with D possibly matching TRBD2 (5 bases). The CDR3 runs to 15 residues. Between the trimmed V and J ends, which lost 4 bases and 5 bases, there was a span of 14 bases. Germline values: CDR1 MDHEN, CDR2 SYDVKM. The CDR3 spells CASSSPGTKTGELFF. CDR3 nucleotide sequence: TGTGCCAGCAGTTCACCGGGAACAAAAACCGGGGAGCTGTTTTTT.

The J gene is TRBJ2-3, the V gene TRBV6-2 or TRBV6-3; TRBD1 aligns across 8 bases. The CDR3 consists of 18 residues. V was pared by 2 bases and J by 2 bases, with 12 bases of the junction left unmatched. The germline V gene encodes CDR1 MNHEY and CDR2 SVGEGT. The DNA for the CDR3 is TGTGCCAGCAGTTACCTTGGACAGGGTTCGGGCGACACAGATACGCAGTATTTT. Translating it yields CASSYLGQGSGDTDTQYF.